This T cell receptor (beta chain) was captured by sequencing in a study of Ad26.COV2.S vaccination and SARS-CoV-2 variants. Across the whole study: The donor belonged to the COV1001 Ad26.COV2.S trial arm.

Some clones are missing from TCRdb's copy, which holds only in-frame ones; the method was immunoSEQ multiplex PCR. Among 380,000 or so clones, about 87% were seen once, and the ten largest hold around 5.8%. This clone appeared once. The antigen is unknown. V trimming: 3 bases; J trimming: 4 bases; junction bases outside the gene matches: 10. From germline, CDR1 is SGHRS and CDR2 YFSETQ. The CDR3 sequence is 16 residues long. Treatment meaning: about 20 received Ad26.COV2.S at low or high dose, single or two shots; 5 received placebo; per-sample allocation not given. After the first vaccine or placebo injection, samples were drawn on day 63. Study-wide findings and caveats: There was a possibility that the TCR breadth and depth analyses underestimated total T cell responses.

The V call is TRBV5-1, the J call TRBJ2-1, with TRBD2 identical over 7 bases. Sequencing was performed on peripheral blood, taken in a trial of Ad26.COV2.S vaccine versus placebo. This TCR was recovered from a person aged 18-65 years who received the Ad26.COV2.S COVID-19 vaccine or a placebo. In DNA, the CDR3 is TGCGCCAGCAGCTCCGGCACGCGCGGGGGATACAATGAGCAGTTCTTC. This sequence encodes CASSSGTRGGYNEQFF.